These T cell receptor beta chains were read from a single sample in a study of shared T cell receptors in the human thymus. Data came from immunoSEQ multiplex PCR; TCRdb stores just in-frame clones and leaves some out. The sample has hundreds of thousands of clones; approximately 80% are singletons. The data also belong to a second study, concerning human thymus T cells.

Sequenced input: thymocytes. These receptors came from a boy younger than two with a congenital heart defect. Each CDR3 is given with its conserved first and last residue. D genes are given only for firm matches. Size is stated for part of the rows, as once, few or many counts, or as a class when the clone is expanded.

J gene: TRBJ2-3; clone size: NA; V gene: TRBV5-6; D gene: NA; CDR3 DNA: TGTGCCAGCAGCGGTAGCGGATACCTCACAGATACGCAGTATTTT; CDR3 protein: CASSGSGYLTDTQYF
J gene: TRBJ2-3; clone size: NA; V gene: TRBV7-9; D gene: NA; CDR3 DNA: TGTGCCAGCAGCTTAAGGGACTTCACAGATACGCAGTATTTT; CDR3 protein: CASSLRDFTDTQYF
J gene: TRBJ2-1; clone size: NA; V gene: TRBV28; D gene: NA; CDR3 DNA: TGTGCCAGCAACCAAGAGCGGCCCAATGAGCAGTTCTTC; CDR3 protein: CASNQERPNEQFF
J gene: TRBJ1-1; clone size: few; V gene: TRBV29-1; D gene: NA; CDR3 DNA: TGCAGCGTTGTAGGGCAGGGTAAAGCTTTCTTT; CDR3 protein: CSVVGQGKAFF
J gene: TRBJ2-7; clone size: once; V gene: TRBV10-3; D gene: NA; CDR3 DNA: TGTGCCATCAGTGCCCCTGTGGAGGGAGAGGACGAGCAGTACTTC; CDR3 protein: CAISAPVEGEDEQYF
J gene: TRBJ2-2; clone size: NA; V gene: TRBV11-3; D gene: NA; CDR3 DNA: TGTGCCAGCAGCTTAGGGCCAACCGGGGAGCTGTTTTTT; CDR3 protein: CASSLGPTGELFF
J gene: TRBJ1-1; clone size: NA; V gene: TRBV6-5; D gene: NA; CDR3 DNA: TGTGCCAGCAGGAAACAGGGAAGTTACACTGAAGCTTTCTTT; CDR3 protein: CASRKQGSYTEAFF
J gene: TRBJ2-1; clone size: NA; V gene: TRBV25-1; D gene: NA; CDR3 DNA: TGTGCCAGCACTGCAGGGTCCTACAATGAGCAGTTCTTC; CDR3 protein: CASTAGSYNEQFF
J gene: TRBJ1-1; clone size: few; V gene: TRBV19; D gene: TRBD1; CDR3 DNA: TGTGCCAGTAGAATGGGACAGGGACACACTGAAGCTTTCTTT; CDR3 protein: CASRMGQGHTEAFF
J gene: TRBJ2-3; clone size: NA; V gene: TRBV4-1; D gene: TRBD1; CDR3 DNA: TGCGCCAGCAGCCAAGCGGGCAGGGGGCGCCGTCGTCGCAACACAGATACGCAGTATTTT; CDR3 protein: CASSQAGRGRRRRNTDTQYF
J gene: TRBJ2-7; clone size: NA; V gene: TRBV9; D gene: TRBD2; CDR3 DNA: TGTGCCAGCAGCCCCCACAGTTTCTTTAGCGGGAGGCTAGCCTACGAGCAGTACTTC; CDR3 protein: CASSPHSFFSGRLAYEQYF
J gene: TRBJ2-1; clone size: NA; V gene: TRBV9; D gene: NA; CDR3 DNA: TGTGCCAGCAGCGTAGCTCGGAATGAGCAGTTCTTC; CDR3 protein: CASSVARNEQFF
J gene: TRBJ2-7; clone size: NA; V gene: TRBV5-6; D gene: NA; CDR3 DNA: TGTGCCAGCAGCTTGGTGTCGGGGGACGAGCAGTACTTC; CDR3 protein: CASSLVSGDEQYF
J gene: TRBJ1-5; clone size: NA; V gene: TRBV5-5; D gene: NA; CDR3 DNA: TGTGCCAGCAGCCCCGGGGAGGGAGGTGGCAATCAGCCCCAGCATTTT; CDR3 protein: CASSPGEGGGNQPQHF
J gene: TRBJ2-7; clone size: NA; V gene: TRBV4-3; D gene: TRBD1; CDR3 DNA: TGCGCCAGCAGCCAAGCTGGGACAGGGGTTAAGGGGGTCCACGAGCAGTACTTC; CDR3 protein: CASSQAGTGVKGVHEQYF
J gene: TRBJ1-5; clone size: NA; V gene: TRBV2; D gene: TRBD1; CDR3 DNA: TGTGCCAGCAGTCCCCTCGGGACAGGGAGAGGCAATCAGCCCCAGCATTTT; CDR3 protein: CASSPLGTGRGNQPQHF
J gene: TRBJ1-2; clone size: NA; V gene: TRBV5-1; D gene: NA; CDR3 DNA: TGCGCCAGCAGCAAATCCGGCGGGGGAGGCTACACCTTC; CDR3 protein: CASSKSGGGGYTF
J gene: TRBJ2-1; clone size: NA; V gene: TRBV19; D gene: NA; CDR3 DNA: TGTGCCAGTAGTATGTCCCTAGCGCGAGTAAATGAGCAGTTCTTC; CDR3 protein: CASSMSLARVNEQFF
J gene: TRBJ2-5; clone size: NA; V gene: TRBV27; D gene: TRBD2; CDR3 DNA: TGTGCCAGCAGGCCTACCCCTAGCGGGCACCAAGAGACCCAGTACTTC; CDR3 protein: CASRPTPSGHQETQYF
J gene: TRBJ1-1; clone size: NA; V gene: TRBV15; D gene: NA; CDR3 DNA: TGTGCCACCAGCAGAGACGGGGAGAGCACTGAAGCTTTCTTT; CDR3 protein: CATSRDGESTEAFF
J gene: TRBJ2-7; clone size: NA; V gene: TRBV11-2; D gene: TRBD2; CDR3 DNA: TGTGCCAGCAGTTCAATTTCGGAGCGGGAGCGCGAGCAGTACTTC; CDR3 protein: CASSSISEREREQYF
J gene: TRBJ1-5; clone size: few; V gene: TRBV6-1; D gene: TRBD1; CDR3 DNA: TGTGCCAGCAGTGAAGAAGGGACAGGGACTAGCAATCAGCCCCAGCATTTT; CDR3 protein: CASSEEGTGTSNQPQHF
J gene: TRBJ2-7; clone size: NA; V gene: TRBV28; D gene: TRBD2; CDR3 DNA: TGTGCCAGCAGTCCGGGGACTAGCGAATCCTACGAGCAGTACTTC; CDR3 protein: CASSPGTSESYEQYF
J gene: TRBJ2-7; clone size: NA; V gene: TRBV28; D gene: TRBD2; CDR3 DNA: TGTGCCAGCAGTTCTTTAGCGGGTGCCTACGAGCAGTACTTC; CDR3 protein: CASSSLAGAYEQYF
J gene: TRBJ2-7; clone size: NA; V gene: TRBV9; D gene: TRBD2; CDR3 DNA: TGTGCCAGCAGCGTCACCTCGGGAGGGCCACGCTACGAGCAGTACTTC; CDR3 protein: CASSVTSGGPRYEQYF
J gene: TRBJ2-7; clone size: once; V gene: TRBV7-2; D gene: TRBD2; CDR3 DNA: TGTGCCAGCAGCCCCCAGGGACTAGCGGGAGTTTTGCACTTC; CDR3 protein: CASSPQGLAGVLHF
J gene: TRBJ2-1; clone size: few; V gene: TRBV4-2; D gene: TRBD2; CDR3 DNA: TGTGCCAGCAGCCAATTGGCGGGGAGGGACCGTGAGCAGTTCTTC; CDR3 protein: CASSQLAGRDREQFF
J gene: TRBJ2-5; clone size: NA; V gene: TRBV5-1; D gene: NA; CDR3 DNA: TGCGCCAGCAGCTTGGGGGCAGGGGGGCGCGGGGCACTCCAAGAGACCCAGTACTTC; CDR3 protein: CASSLGAGGRGALQETQYF
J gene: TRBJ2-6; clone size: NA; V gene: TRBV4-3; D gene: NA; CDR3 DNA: TGCGCCAGCAGCCAAGCTGGCAGGGTGGAACCAGAGCACTCTGGGGCCAACGTCCTGACTTTC; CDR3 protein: CASSQAGRVEPEHSGANVLTF
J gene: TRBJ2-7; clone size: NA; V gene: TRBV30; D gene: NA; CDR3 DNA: TGTGCCTGGAGTGGGAAGGGAGTCAACGAGCAGTACTTC; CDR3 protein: CAWSGKGVNEQYF
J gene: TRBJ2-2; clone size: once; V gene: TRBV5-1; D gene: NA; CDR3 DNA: TGCGCCAGGGCTCCCCACCTTGGGGGCAACACCGGGGAGCTGTTTTTT; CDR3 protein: CARAPHLGGNTGELFF
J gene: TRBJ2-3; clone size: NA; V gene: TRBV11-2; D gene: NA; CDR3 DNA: TGTGCCAGCAGGCCCTCTGGGCGGGGCACAGATACGCAGTATTTT; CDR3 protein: CASRPSGRGTDTQYF
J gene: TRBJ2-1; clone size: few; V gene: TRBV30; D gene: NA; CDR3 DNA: TGTGCCTGGACTAGCGCCTTAGGGGACTACAATGAGCAGTTCTTC; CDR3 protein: CAWTSALGDYNEQFF
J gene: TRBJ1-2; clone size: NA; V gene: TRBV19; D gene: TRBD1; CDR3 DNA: TGTGCCAGTAGGAAACGGACAGGGGGCGCGGTCGATGGCTACACCTTC; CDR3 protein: CASRKRTGGAVDGYTF
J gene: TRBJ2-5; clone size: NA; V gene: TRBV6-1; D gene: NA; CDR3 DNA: TGTGCCAGCAGTGAACACGGGACACAACAAGAGACCCAGTACTTC; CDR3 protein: CASSEHGTQQETQYF
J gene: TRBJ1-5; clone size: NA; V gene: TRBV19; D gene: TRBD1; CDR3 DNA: TGTGCCAGTAGTAACCGGGACAGGGATCATCAGCCCCAGCATTTT; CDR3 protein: CASSNRDRDHQPQHF
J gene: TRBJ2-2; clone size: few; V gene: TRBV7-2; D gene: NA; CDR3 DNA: TGTGCCAGCAGCCATTATAGATCCGGGGAGCTGTTTTTT; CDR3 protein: CASSHYRSGELFF
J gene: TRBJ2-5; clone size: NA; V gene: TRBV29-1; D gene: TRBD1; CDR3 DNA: TGCAGCGTGGGGGGGGCCGGGGACAGGGGACAAGAGACCCAGTACTTC; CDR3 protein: CSVGGAGDRGQETQYF
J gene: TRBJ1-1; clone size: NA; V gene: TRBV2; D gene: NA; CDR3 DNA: TGTGCCAGCAGTGGCCTAGAAGCTTTCTTT; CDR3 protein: CASSGLEAFF
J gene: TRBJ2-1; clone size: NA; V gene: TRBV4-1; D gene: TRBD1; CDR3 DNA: TGCGCCAGCAGCCCGGACAGGGGTGAGCAGTTCTTC; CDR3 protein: CASSPDRGEQFF
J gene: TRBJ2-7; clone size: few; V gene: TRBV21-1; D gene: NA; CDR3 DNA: TGTGCCAGCAGCAAAGGGGGCCGGGAGGCCTACGAGCAGTACTTC; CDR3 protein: CASSKGGREAYEQYF
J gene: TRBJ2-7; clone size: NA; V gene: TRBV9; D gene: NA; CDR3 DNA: TGTGCCAGCAGCCGAGGACTACTCAGCTCCTACGAGCAGTACTTC; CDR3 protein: CASSRGLLSSYEQYF
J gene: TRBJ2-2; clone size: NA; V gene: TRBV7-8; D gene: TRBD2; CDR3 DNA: TGTGCCAGCAGCTTAGCAGCTAGCGGGAGGCAGAACACCGGGGAGCTGTTTTTT; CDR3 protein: CASSLAASGRQNTGELFF
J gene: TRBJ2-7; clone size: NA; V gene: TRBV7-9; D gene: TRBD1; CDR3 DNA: TGTGCCAGCAGCTTCCACAGGGGGCTGGGCGAGCAGTACTTC; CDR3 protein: CASSFHRGLGEQYF
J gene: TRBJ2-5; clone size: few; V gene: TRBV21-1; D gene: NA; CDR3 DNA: TGTGCCAGCAGCAGGGGAACTAGCCCAGGTCAGGAGACCCAGTACTTC; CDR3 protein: CASSRGTSPGQETQYF
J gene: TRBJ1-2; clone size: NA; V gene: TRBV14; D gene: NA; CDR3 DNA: TGTGCCAGCAGCCATGGACAGATCTTTAACTATGGCTACACCTTC; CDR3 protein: CASSHGQIFNYGYTF
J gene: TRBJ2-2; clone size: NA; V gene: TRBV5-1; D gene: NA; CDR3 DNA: TGCGCCAGCAGCCGTTCCGGGGAGCTGTTTTTT; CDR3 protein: CASSRSGELFF
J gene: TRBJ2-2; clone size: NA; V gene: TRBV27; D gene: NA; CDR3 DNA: TGTGCCAGCAGCCATTCATCCCCTCACATTTACACCGGGGAGCTGTTTTTT; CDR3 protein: CASSHSSPHIYTGELFF
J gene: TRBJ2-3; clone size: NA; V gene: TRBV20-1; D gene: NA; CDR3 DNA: TGCAGTGTCCTGAGGGCCACGCAGTATTTT; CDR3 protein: CSVLRATQYF
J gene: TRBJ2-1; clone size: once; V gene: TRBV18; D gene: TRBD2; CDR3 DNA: TGTGCCAGCTCACCACCGGCGGGAGGTCCCTACAATGAGCAGTTCTTC; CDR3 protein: CASSPPAGGPYNEQFF